Described below is a single T cell receptor (beta chain) sequence and its context. This clone was seen a handful of times. Its antigen target is currently unknown. No clone much larger than this one lies a single base away; base qualities are absent. This entry belongs to a study of technical replicates of blood from a few donors (dated by TCRdb to the late 2010s). Library preparation was by the immunoSEQ multiplex PCR assay. What TCRdb holds here is the immuneACCESS table cut down to in-frame rearrangements. Part of the clones is not present; checked against another copy, under half of the missing clones reflect an unresolved V gene, and the others are unexplained. The sample records roughly 65,000 clones, about 90% of which are singletons. The ten largest make up around 4.6% of the sample. The CDR3 sequence holds 12 residues, the cysteine and phenylalanine included. Only the CDR3 DNA stays, 36 bases, in frame from base 1. Per the germline V gene, LGHNA is the CDR1 and YNFKEQ is the CDR2. Trimming costs V 6 bases and J 7 bases, and their ends lie 10 bases apart.

The material sequenced was PBMCs. This receptor was identified in a human donor in good health. Some clones in this sample may be carry-over from other donors' samples. Recombination linked TRBV4-2 to TRBJ1-5, with an unclear D gene assignment. The CDR3 region has the sequence CASSSGSQPQHF. The DNA is as follows: TGTGCCAGCAGTTCAGGATCCCAGCCCCAGCATTTT.